One TCR beta chain is described in this entry. CD45RO-negative, CCR7-selected cells formed the naive CD8 fraction, which excluded terminally differentiated effector memory CD45RA+ cells. Produced via immunoSEQ multiplex PCR; TCRdb's table is partial and in-frame only. The table includes 1.5 million to 2.5 million clones, about 95% detected once. Losses at the gene ends were 3 bases for V and 2 bases for J; bases not matched to a gene: 12. Germline CDR1 and CDR2: LGHNA and YSLEER. The CDR3 consists of 17 residues. The data were taken from a study of shared clonotypes between healthy human individuals. What was sequenced was naive CD8+ T cells sorted from blood. This sequence was found in a man aged 18-30 years in good health. This chain links TRBV4-3 with TRBJ2-7, with TRBD1 matching 8 bases. In DNA form, the CDR3 reads TGCGCCAGCAGCCACTCCGTTAACGGACAGGGAGCCTACGAGCAGTACTTC. This sequence encodes CASSHSVNGQGAYEQYF.